This TCR beta chain appears in the sequencing data of a study of T-cell memory formation after mild COVID-19. Libraries for TCRalpha and TCRbeta carried sample barcodes and unique molecular identifiers via 5'RACE. MiXCR, run by TCRdb on the 5' RACE reads, gives a single entry per CDR3 protein. The data show about 540,000 distinct CDR3 sequences, approximately 20% seen once. Study results and caveats: The main location of contracting CD4+ clones was CM and EM, and that of contracting CD8+ clones was EMRA. Whether second-wave clones peaking at day 37 were SARS-CoV-2 specific went unconfirmed. Among clones contracting day 15 to 85, CD4/CD8 was balanced, whereas later expanders leaned CD4+.

The V gene lost 0 bases and the J gene lost 0 bases, with 7 bases spanning the gap. Germline-derived CDR1 and CDR2 are SGHNT and YYREEE (reference sequence). This CDR3 comprises 14 residues. Note on this clonotype: What it binds is not known.

The chain employs TRBV5-4 and TRBJ2-7; D unclear. Material for sequencing was PBMCs or a T cell subset sorted from them (not recorded which). This TCR derives from an adult woman who had mild COVID-19 (a few samples of this study predate the infection). Cell type and time point are not known. CDR3 in DNA: TGTGCCAGCAGCTTGGACGGTACCTCCTACGAGCAGTACTTC. Encoded protein: CASSLDGTSYEQYF. Drawing the rest from reference TRBV5-4 and TRBJ2-7, the complete variable domain is ETGVTQSPTHLIKTRGQQVTLRCSSQSGHNTVSWYQQALGQGPQFIFQYYREEENGRGNFPPRFSGLQFPNYSSELNVNALELDDSALYLCASSLDGTSYEQYFGPGTRLTVT.